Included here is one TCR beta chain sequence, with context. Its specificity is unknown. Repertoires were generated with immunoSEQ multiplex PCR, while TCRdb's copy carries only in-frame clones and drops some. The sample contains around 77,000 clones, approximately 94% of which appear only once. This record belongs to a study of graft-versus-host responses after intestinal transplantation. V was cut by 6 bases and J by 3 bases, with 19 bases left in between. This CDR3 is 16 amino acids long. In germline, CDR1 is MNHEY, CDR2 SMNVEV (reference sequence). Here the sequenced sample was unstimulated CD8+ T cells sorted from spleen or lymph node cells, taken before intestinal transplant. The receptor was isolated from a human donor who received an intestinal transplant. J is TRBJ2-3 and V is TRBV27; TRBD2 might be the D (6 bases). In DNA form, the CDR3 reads TGTGCCAGCAGCACCCTTATGGCGGGGAGAACAGATACGCAGTATTTT. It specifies CASSTLMAGRTDTQYF.